The 26 T cell receptor beta chains presented below share a single source sample, sequenced in a study of molecular identifiers for immune sequencing clone quantification. TCRdb fed the PCR reads into MiXCR, producing one record per CDR3 protein. The data hold about 65,000 distinct CDR3 sequences, with approximately 18% observed a single time. The specimen sequenced was naive CD8+ T cells from blood, with Jurkat cell RNA spiked in. The subset denotes: FACS-sorted CD8+CD4-CCR7+CD45RA+ naive T cells. The receptor set was obtained from a human donor in good health. Some libraries in this study had Jurkat cell RNA spiked in.

This clonotype appeared many times. The chain's CDR3 is CASSPQAGEHTDTQYF. CDR3 sequence (DNA): TGTGCCAGCAGCCCCCAGGCGGGAGAGCACACAGATACGCAGTATTTT. The chain uses TRBV7-6 and TRBJ2-3, with 7 positions matching TRBD2. Trimming took 5 bases from V and 2 from J; bases not matched to a gene: 10. CDR3 size: 16 residues. The V gene's germline CDR1 is SGHVS and CDR2 FNYEAQ.

This clonotype was observed many times. The chain is built from TRBV5-1 and TRBJ2-3; 9 nucleotides line up with TRBD2. The CDR3 spans 18 residues. V gave up 1 base and J gave up 2 bases; unmatched junction bases: 11. From germline, CDR1 is SGHRS and CDR2 YFSETQ. CDR3 region: CASSLRLAGPEFTDTQYF. The CDR3 coding sequence is TGCGCCAGCAGCTTGCGGCTAGCGGGACCTGAATTCACAGATACGCAGTATTTT.

This chain links TRBV7-9 with TRBJ2-1, with a tentative D call TRBD2 (6 bases). The CDR3 totals 15 residues. CDR1 is SEHNR, CDR2 FQNEAQ, per germline (reference sequence). Deletions cut 7 bases from V and 1 base from J, with 14 bases between. CDR3 protein: CASNLGGDSYNEQFF. CDR3 sequence (DNA): TGTGCCAGCAACCTGGGGGGAGATTCCTACAATGAGCAGTTCTTC.

This clonotype was recorded only once. This sequence joins TRBV6-5 and TRBJ2-1, with 13 bases fitting TRBD2. Germline V gene sequence: CDR1 MNHEY, CDR2 SVGAGI. The CDR3 has 20 residues. With V trimmed by 4 bases and J by 5 bases, 17 bases remained unmatched. The CDR3 region is CASSCRGTSGRGGVDNEQFF. The CDR3, as DNA: TGTGCCAGCAGTTGCAGGGGCACTAGCGGGAGGGGGGGCGTAGACAATGAGCAGTTCTTC.

At least ten counts were recorded for this clonotype. The rearrangement joins TRBV27 to TRBJ2-7, with 8 bases aligning to TRBD1. Germline CDR1 MNHEY, CDR2 SMNVEV (reference sequence). The CDR3 extends over 14 amino acids. J was trimmed by 4 bases and V by 3 bases; bases with no gene match: 5. CDR3 protein: CASSLVTGVYEQYF. The CDR3 DNA follows: TGTGCCAGCAGTTTGGTGACAGGGGTTTACGAGCAGTACTTC.

On this clonotype: A much larger clone lies a single base off, so this may be a read error. The chain uses TRBV7-9 and TRBJ2-2, with D possibly matching TRBD2 (5 bases). The CDR3 is 14 amino acids. Germline V CDR1 and CDR2: SEHNR, FQNEAQ (reference sequence). CDR3 sequence: CASSTPLVTGEPFF. The DNA of the CDR3 is TGTGCCAGCAGCACCCCACTAGTCACCGGGGAGCCGTTTTTT.

This clonotype showed up many times. This chain joins TRBV20-1 and TRBJ2-3, with 8 bases fitting TRBD2. This CDR3 contains 15 residues. Looked up from germline, CDR1 is DFQATT and CDR2 is SNEGSKA (reference sequence). Trimming cost V 0 bases and J 3 bases; bases outside gene matches: 5. The chain's CDR3 is CSAREAGGFTDTQYF. In DNA form, the CDR3 reads TGCAGTGCTAGAGAGGCGGGAGGTTTTACAGATACGCAGTATTTT.

A word on this clonotype: The junction shows a germline mismatch at one end, possibly a read error. This chain connects TRBV11-2 to TRBJ2-1; D unclear. The CDR3 runs to 16 residues. Germline assignment: CDR1 SGHAT and CDR2 FQNNGV. The CDR3 DNA sequence: TGTGTCAGCAGCTTGTATCCGGGTAACTCCTACAATGAGCAGTTCTTC. It encodes CVSSLYPGNSYNEQFF.

This clonotype was seen at least ten times. The genes are TRBV20-1 and TRBJ2-1, with 10 bases lining up with TRBD2. This CDR3 has 15 amino acids. J lost 8 bases, V lost 6 bases, and 13 bases had no gene match. Germline V gene data show CDR1 as DFQATT and CDR2 as SNEGSKA (reference sequence). CDR3 sequence (DNA): TGCAGTGCCCAGGGGGTGAGCGGGAGGGCGGATGAGCAGTTCTTC. Its translation: CSAQGVSGRADEQFF.

This clonotype has a count of ten or more. The chain carries TRBV3-1 and TRBJ2-3, with 8 bases identical to TRBD2. The CDR3 length is 16 residues. V lost 1 base, J lost 4 bases, and 7 bases stayed unmatched. From germline, CDR1 is LGHDT and CDR2 YNNKEL (reference sequence). The CDR3: CASSQVFREGPDTQYF. The DNA for the CDR3 is TGTGCCAGCAGCCAAGTGTTCCGGGAGGGTCCAGATACGCAGTATTTT.

Note on this clonotype: This may be a read error, as it is one base from a much larger clone. The CDR3 carries no conserved terminal phenylalanine or tryptophan, so it likely arises from a read error. The chain combines TRBV7-6 with TRBJ2-1; 10 positions match TRBD2. Trimming took 5 bases from V and 9 from J; bases not matched to a gene: 10. This CDR3 contains 15 residues. Germline-derived CDR1 and CDR2 are SGHVS and FNYEAQ. For the CDR3, the DNA is TGTGCCAGCAGCCGAACTAGCGGGATTTCGGGTGAGCAGTTCTCC. It translates to CASSRTSGISGEQFS.

This clonotype was detected many times. V gene TRBV12-3 or TRBV12-4 combines with J gene TRBJ2-3, with TRBD2 as a possible D gene (6 bases). The CDR3 length is 14 residues. V was trimmed by 6 bases and J by 2 bases, leaving 12 bases between them. The CDR3 region has the DNA TGTGCCAGCAGCCGGGGGTCCCCCACAGATACGCAGTATTTT. Its translation is CASSRGSPTDTQYF.

This sequence joins TRBV5-1 and TRBJ2-2; 7 positions agree with TRBD1. Trimming at V came to 1 base and at J to 1 base, leaving 10 bases not matched to a gene. The germline V gene has CDR1 SGHRS and CDR2 YFSETQ. The CDR3 totals 18 residues. The CDR3 spells CASSLHDIYRGNTGELFF. In DNA, the CDR3 is TGCGCCAGCAGCTTGCACGATATTTACAGGGGGAACACCGGGGAGCTGTTTTTT.

This clonotype was counted at least ten times. The chain couples TRBV6-4 to TRBJ2-7, with 10 bases fitting TRBD2. This CDR3 comprises 15 residues. Trimming removed 6 bases from V and 4 bases from J; junction bases left unmatched: 9. CDR1 and CDR2 from the germline V gene are MRHNA and SNTAGT. This chain's CDR3 is CASRRSGRAFYEQYF. The DNA of the CDR3 is TGTGCCAGCAGGAGAAGCGGGAGGGCCTTTTACGAGCAGTACTTC.

The chain uses TRBV9 and TRBJ2-2; D not certain. Per the germline V gene, CDR1 is SGDLS and CDR2 is YYNGEE. The CDR3 covers 13 residues. V lost 3 bases and J 1 base, leaving 4 bases between the germline ends. CDR3 coding DNA: TGTGCCAGCAGCGCAGAGAACACCGGGGAGCTGTTTTTT. Translation gives CASSAENTGELFF.

This clonotype has a handful of counts. The chain carries TRBV28 and TRBJ2-7; no clear D. Germline V gives CDR1 MDHEN, CDR2 SYDVKM. This CDR3 contains 15 residues. V lost 2 bases and J 0 bases, leaving 11 bases between the germline ends. In DNA, the CDR3 is TGTGCCAGCAGTTTAGGACGGATGAGCTCCTACGAGCAGTACTTC. Protein sequence: CASSLGRMSSYEQYF.

Concerning this clonotype: Since a much larger clone is just one base distant, this may be a read error. The chain employs TRBV7-3 and TRBJ2-7; D remains ambiguous. Germline CDR1 reads SGHTA; CDR2 reads FQGTGA. The V and J ends lost 3 bases and 2 bases respectively, with 8 bases between them. The CDR3 has 13 amino acids. CDR3 sequence: CASSLYSPYEQYF. The CDR3 DNA reads TGTGCCAGCAGCTTGTACTCCCCCTACGAGCAGTACTTC.

This clonotype appeared many times. This chain connects TRBV4-3 to TRBJ1-4, with TRBD1 as a possible D gene (5 bases). Germline lookup yields CDR1 LGHNA and CDR2 YSLEER. The CDR3 contains 15 residues. The V end was cut by 0 bases, the J end by 7 bases, with 12 bases between. DNA of the CDR3: TGCGCCAGCAGCCAAGATCAAGGGGTTCGTGAAAAACTGTTTTTT. It translates to CASSQDQGVREKLFF.

V is TRBV12-3 or TRBV12-4 and J is TRBJ1-2; maybe TRBD1 (6 bases). The V gene lost 5 bases and the J gene lost 8 bases, with 18 bases spanning the gap. CDR3 length: 14 residues. Here the CDR3 reads CASSPPGQGMGYTF. The CDR3 coding sequence is TGTGCCAGCAGTCCACCGGGACAAGGAATGGGCTACACCTTC.

This clonotype turned up a few times. V is TRBV20-1 and J is TRBJ2-5, with unresolved D. The CDR3 is 14 residues long. The germline V gene encodes CDR1 DFQATT and CDR2 SNEGSKA (reference sequence). Trimming pared 0 bases from V and 2 bases from J, leaving 10 bases between. DNA for the CDR3: TGCAGTGCTAGAGATGGAGAGTTACAAGAGACCCAGTACTTC. Amino acid sequence: CSARDGELQETQYF.

The chain recombines TRBV6-2 or TRBV6-3 with TRBJ2-1; D remains ambiguous. The germline V gene has CDR1 MNHEY and CDR2 SVGEGT. The CDR3 extends over 15 amino acids. The V gene lost 5 bases and the J gene lost 8 bases, with 19 bases spanning the gap. The CDR3 sequence is CASSGKTGAFDEQFF. The CDR3 DNA reads TGTGCCAGCAGTGGAAAGACTGGAGCCTTCGATGAGCAGTTCTTC.

The gene calls are TRBV19 and TRBJ2-1; D remains unclear. CDR3 length: 13 residues. V was pared by 7 bases and J by 6 bases, with 13 bases between. Germline-derived CDR1 and CDR2 are LNHDA and SQIVND (reference sequence). CDR3 sequence: CASTLSPINEQFF. The CDR3 region has the DNA TGTGCCAGTACCCTATCCCCGATCAATGAGCAGTTCTTC.

The gene calls are TRBV12-3 or TRBV12-4 and TRBJ2-3; D uncertain. V was clipped by 0 bases and J by 2 bases, with 6 bases between them. The CDR3 has 14 residues. The chain's CDR3 is CASSLALFTDTQYF. The DNA of the CDR3 is TGTGCCAGCAGTTTAGCCTTATTCACAGATACGCAGTATTTT.

Worth noting for this clonotype: This may be a read error: a much more frequent sequence differs by one nucleotide. V and J are TRBV27 and TRBJ2-7; TRBD2 might be the D (5 bases). This CDR3 spans 13 amino acids. Germline CDR1 is MNHEY and CDR2 is SMNVEV (reference sequence). The CDR3 DNA follows: TGTGCCAGCAGTTTATCGGGAGTATACGGGCAGTACTTC. Protein product: CASSLSGVYGQYF.

As concerns this clonotype: A much larger clone lies a single base off, so this may be a read error. V gene TRBV13 combines with J gene TRBJ1-1; 7 bases match TRBD1. The germline gives CDR1 PRHDT, CDR2 FYEKMQ (reference sequence). This CDR3 contains 15 residues. CDR3 loop: CANSLGGTVNTEAFF. CDR3 nucleotides: TGTGCCAACAGCTTAGGGGGGACAGTTAACACTGAAGCTTTCTTT.

In its sample, this clonotype was seen many times. The rearrangement joins TRBV15 to TRBJ1-1, with D possibly being TRBD1 (5 bases). Germline values: CDR1 LNHNV, CDR2 YYDKDF (reference sequence). This CDR3 is 13 amino acids long. Trimming removed 4 bases at V and 3 bases at J, with 9 bases between. The DNA for the CDR3 is TGTGCCACCAGCACCAGGGCGTACACTGAAGCTTTCTTT. Translating gives CATSTRAYTEAFF.